Listed below are T cell receptor beta chains from one sample, sequenced in a study of CD8 T cells in ankylosing spondylitis. TCRdb itself ran the 5' RACE reads through MiXCR, one entry per CDR3 protein. The repertoire holds about 160,000 distinct CDR3 sequences, about 16% seen once, with around 7.6% in the top ten. Specimen: blood, either unsorted or a sorted T cell fraction (not recorded which). The source is a male donor with ankylosing spondylitis or in good health (not recorded which). CDR3s include the opening cysteine and the closing phenylalanine or tryptophan. Fields, in order: J gene, D gene, V gene, clone size, CDR3 protein, CDR3 DNA. The D gene is left open where the match is weak. The listing skips clone size in some rows; elsewhere it reads once, few, many or a size class.

J: TRBJ2-2
D: TRBD2
V: TRBV5-1
size: many
CDR3: CASSPPSGRTTGELFF
DNA: TGCGCCAGCAGCCCACCTAGCGGGAGGACCACCGGGGAGCTGTTTTTT

J: TRBJ2-2
D: NA
V: TRBV4-2
size: many
CDR3: CASSQVGGNTGELFF
DNA: TGTGCCAGCAGCCAAGTTGGTGGGAACACCGGGGAGCTGTTTTTT

J: TRBJ2-1
D: NA
V: TRBV7-9
size: NA
CDR3: CASSRSEGFLNNEQFF
DNA: TGTGCCAGCAGCCGCAGCGAGGGATTCCTAAACAATGAGCAGTTCTTC

J: TRBJ1-1
D: NA
V: TRBV20-1
size: many
CDR3: CSALETVNTEAFF
DNA: TGCAGTGCACTAGAAACGGTGAACACTGAAGCTTTCTTT

J: TRBJ2-3
D: NA
V: TRBV5-1
size: many
CDR3: CASSLGVSVGDTQYF
DNA: TGCGCCAGCAGCTTGGGAGTCAGCGTAGGGGATACGCAGTATTTT

J: TRBJ1-5
D: NA
V: TRBV20-1
size: NA
CDR3: CSARKRGVPSNQPQHF
DNA: TGCAGTGCTAGAAAAAGGGGGGTACCTAGCAATCAGCCCCAGCATTTT

J: TRBJ2-2
D: TRBD2
V: TRBV6-1
size: NA
CDR3: CASSKREGVAGELFF
DNA: TGTGCCAGCAGTAAGCGGGAGGGCGTTGCCGGGGAGCTGTTTTTT

J: TRBJ1-1
D: NA
V: TRBV29-1
size: NA
CDR3: CSVAHSERTEAFF
DNA: TGCAGCGTCGCCCACAGCGAAAGGACTGAAGCTTTCTTT

J: TRBJ1-4
D: NA
V: TRBV6-2/TRBV6-3
size: many
CDR3: CASSRQGGEKLFF
DNA: TGTGCCAGCAGTCGGCAGGGCGGAGAAAAACTGTTTTTT

J: TRBJ2-7
D: NA
V: TRBV28
size: many
CDR3: CASTGSATHEQYF
DNA: TGTGCCAGCACAGGGTCAGCGACCCACGAGCAGTACTTC

J: TRBJ2-1
D: NA
V: TRBV6-1
size: many
CDR3: CASSEGVLTPGMRYNEQFF
DNA: TGTGCCAGCAGTGAAGGAGTATTGACTCCGGGGATGAGGTACAATGAGCAGTTCTTC

J: TRBJ1-1
D: TRBD1
V: TRBV28
size: NA
CDR3: CASRGRGGYMNTEAFF
DNA: TGTGCCAGCCGTGGCAGGGGGGGATACATGAACACTGAAGCTTTCTTT

J: TRBJ1-2
D: TRBD1
V: TRBV28
size: many
CDR3: CASSLPTGDYGYTF
DNA: TGTGCCAGCAGTTTGCCCACAGGGGACTATGGCTACACCTTC

J: TRBJ2-3
D: NA
V: TRBV7-6
size: many
CDR3: CASSTGLSTDTQYF
DNA: TGTGCCAGCTCAACGGGGCTGAGCACAGATACGCAGTATTTT

J: TRBJ2-3
D: TRBD2
V: TRBV5-4
size: once
CDR3: CASSLGLAGDGDTQYF
DNA: TGTGCCAGCAGCTTGGGACTAGCGGGAGATGGAGATACGCAGTATTTT

J: TRBJ1-1
D: NA
V: TRBV6-5
size: NA
CDR3: CASSYEPRGEAFF
DNA: TGTGCCAGCAGTTATGAGCCTCGAGGTGAAGCTTTCTTT

J: TRBJ2-1
D: NA
V: TRBV5-1
size: many
CDR3: CASTWGPSSYNEQFF
DNA: TGCGCCAGCACTTGGGGACCCAGCTCCTACAATGAGCAGTTCTTC

J: TRBJ1-1
D: NA
V: TRBV7-2
size: NA
CDR3: CASSWDGVGEAFF
DNA: TGTGCCAGCAGCTGGGATGGCGTCGGTGAAGCTTTCTTT

J: TRBJ1-1
D: TRBD1
V: TRBV25-1
size: many
CDR3: CASSECGQGAPESDDTEAFF
DNA: TGTGCCAGCAGTGAATGTGGACAGGGGGCGCCAGAATCCGACGACACTGAAGCTTTCTTT

J: TRBJ1-2
D: NA
V: TRBV6-5
size: many
CDR3: CASSYSGGGGYTF
DNA: TGTGCCAGCAGTTACTCGGGGGGAGGAGGCTACACCTTC

J: TRBJ2-3
D: TRBD1
V: TRBV6-6
size: few
CDR3: CASRRQGGGTDTQYF
DNA: TGTGCCAGCAGGAGACAGGGTGGAGGCACAGATACGCAGTATTTT

J: TRBJ2-1
D: NA
V: TRBV20-1
size: many
CDR3: CRVVGAYNEQFF
DNA: TGCAGGGTCGTTGGGGCCTACAATGAGCAGTTCTTC